What follows are 2 T cell receptor beta chains derived from one specimen sequenced in a study of T cells in Graves' hyperthyroidism and ophthalmopathy. Authors of the study amplified TCR beta CDR3 regions from RNA transcripts. The TCR CDR3 was amplified in a first-round RT-PCR using the HTBI primer set. TCRdb recomputed calls from the multiplex PCR reads with MiXCR, one row per CDR3 protein. The repertoire has 250,000 to 350,000 distinct CDR3 sequences, 15% to 20% of them found once; the top ten carry roughly 31%. The sample consisted of blood. These TCRs come from a man aged 25 to 40 with Graves' hyperthyroidism.

This clonotype was seen at least ten times. V usage is TRBV2 and J usage is TRBJ1-5; TRBD1 matches 9 bases. The CDR3 is 14 amino acids. V lost 6 bases to trimming and J lost 1 base; unmatched junction nucleotides: 1. Germline CDR1 SNHLY, CDR2 FYNNEI. The CDR3 here is CASRQGASNQPQHF. The CDR3, as DNA: TGTGCCAGCAGACAGGGGGCGAGCAATCAGCCCCAGCATTTT.

This clonotype was picked up many times. The J gene is TRBJ2-5, the V gene TRBV7-2, with D uncertain. From germline, CDR1 is SGHTA and CDR2 FQGNSA. Trimming removed 5 bases from V and 0 bases from J, with 4 bases in between. The CDR3 runs 12 residues. The CDR3 is CASSRYQETQYF. The CDR3 DNA sequence: TGTGCCAGCAGCCGGTACCAAGAGACCCAGTACTTC.